Listed below are T cell receptor beta chains from one sample, sequenced in a study of CD8+ T cells in alopecia areata. The assay was immunoSEQ multiplex PCR, and TCRdb's table has in-frame clones only and misses some. The sample lists approximately 57,000 clones, around 96% occurring once. Source: CD8+ T cells sorted from blood, taken at week 0. These receptor sequences come from a human donor with alopecia areata. Each CDR3 is given with its conserved first and last residue. The order of the fields is V gene, J gene, CDR3 length, CDR3 protein.

v_gene: TRBV4-3; j_gene: TRBJ2-7; len: 13; CDR3aa: CASSPSATGEQYF
v_gene: TRBV7-2; j_gene: TRBJ2-2; len: 18; CDR3aa: CASSRPGQGGTNTGELFF
v_gene: TRBV4-3; j_gene: TRBJ2-7; len: 15; CDR3aa: CASSQITGSSYEQYF
v_gene: TRBV9; j_gene: TRBJ2-5; len: 14; CDR3aa: CASSTTGGKETQYF
v_gene: TRBV4-3; j_gene: TRBJ2-7; len: 13; CDR3aa: CASSQDRSYEQYF
v_gene: TRBV13; j_gene: TRBJ1-1; len: 14; CDR3aa: CASSVQGSGTEAFF
v_gene: TRBV25-1; j_gene: TRBJ1-6; len: 15; CDR3aa: CASSEMAGARSPLHF
v_gene: TRBV30; j_gene: TRBJ1-2; len: 14; CDR3aa: CAWSTGRANYGYTF
v_gene: TRBV29-1; j_gene: TRBJ1-2; len: 14; CDR3aa: CSVEGTPGEYGYTF
v_gene: TRBV27; j_gene: TRBJ2-7; len: 14; CDR3aa: CASRPDSTMYEQYF
v_gene: TRBV4-1; j_gene: TRBJ1-1; len: 15; CDR3aa: CASSQGQGMNTEAFF
v_gene: TRBV4-3; j_gene: TRBJ2-7; len: 16; CDR3aa: CASSQDRTSGAGEQYF
v_gene: TRBV27; j_gene: TRBJ2-5; len: 13; CDR3aa: CASSLTPQETQYF
v_gene: TRBV13; j_gene: TRBJ2-1; len: 14; CDR3aa: CASSLGGDYNEQFF
v_gene: TRBV5-6; j_gene: TRBJ1-5; len: 14; CDR3aa: CASSLAQGLQPQHF
v_gene: TRBV4-3; j_gene: TRBJ2-5; len: 15; CDR3aa: CASSQGTGDQETQYF
v_gene: TRBV5-4; j_gene: TRBJ2-3; len: 16; CDR3aa: CASSYLGASEADTQYF
v_gene: TRBV7-9; j_gene: TRBJ2-7; len: 13; CDR3aa: CASSFQGFYEQYF
v_gene: TRBV7-2; j_gene: TRBJ2-7; len: 17; CDR3aa: CASSLARLAGASYEQYF
v_gene: TRBV6-5; j_gene: TRBJ1-2; len: 14; CDR3aa: CASSPGGTGYGYTF
v_gene: TRBV5-6; j_gene: TRBJ1-1; len: 13; CDR3aa: CASSRGHPIESFF
v_gene: TRBV4-2; j_gene: TRBJ2-1; len: 17; CDR3aa: CASSQEGPGQAINEQFF
v_gene: TRBV29-1; j_gene: TRBJ2-1; len: 15; CDR3aa: CSVEWGLAALNEQFF
v_gene: TRBV29-1; j_gene: TRBJ2-7; len: 13; CDR3aa: CSVEIENSYEQYF
v_gene: TRBV6-1; j_gene: TRBJ2-1; len: 13; CDR3aa: CASSGGAYNEQFF
v_gene: TRBV30; j_gene: TRBJ1-6; len: 14; CDR3aa: CAWGTGQNNSPLHF
v_gene: TRBV4-2; j_gene: TRBJ2-3; len: 17; CDR3aa: CASSQKPSGGAADTQYF
v_gene: TRBV27; j_gene: TRBJ2-1; len: 15; CDR3aa: CASSLWGGLYNEQFF
v_gene: TRBV6-5; j_gene: TRBJ2-7; len: 14; CDR3aa: CASSPGTGLYEQYF
v_gene: TRBV5-4; j_gene: TRBJ2-1; len: 15; CDR3aa: CASSLVARGDNEQFF
v_gene: TRBV5-4; j_gene: TRBJ2-2; len: 13; CDR3aa: CASSFNLDGELFF
v_gene: TRBV4-3; j_gene: TRBJ2-2; len: 14; CDR3aa: CASSQGMNTGELFF
v_gene: TRBV7-9; j_gene: TRBJ1-2; len: 12; CDR3aa: CASRSESYGYTF
v_gene: TRBV7-9; j_gene: TRBJ2-6; len: 18; CDR3aa: CASSFEAGASSGANVLTF
v_gene: TRBV25-1; j_gene: TRBJ2-7; len: 14; CDR3aa: CASSEYRDYGVLYF
v_gene: TRBV27; j_gene: TRBJ2-1; len: 15; CDR3aa: CASTRLGGAGDEQFF
v_gene: TRBV6-5; j_gene: TRBJ1-1; len: 15; CDR3aa: CASTEWGPMNTEAFF
v_gene: TRBV27; j_gene: TRBJ2-7; len: 14; CDR3aa: CASSLTGGFYEQYF
v_gene: TRBV29-1; j_gene: TRBJ2-7; len: 13; CDR3aa: CSASRDYSYEQYF
v_gene: TRBV6-5; j_gene: TRBJ1-1; len: 14; CDR3aa: CASGITTGRFEAFF
v_gene: TRBV4-1; j_gene: TRBJ2-7; len: 17; CDR3aa: CASSQGLSGQVAYEQYF
v_gene: TRBV11-1; j_gene: TRBJ2-1; len: 14; CDR3aa: CASGEDRFYNEQFF
v_gene: TRBV2; j_gene: TRBJ1-6; len: 16; CDR3aa: CASSDDGVQVNSPLHF